The source of this T cell receptor beta chain is a study of PD-1 blockade in classical Hodgkin lymphoma. General observations from the study: Reports indicated that newly diagnosed patients had lower baseline TCR diversity than healthy donors did. In CD4+ cells, TCR diversity went up significantly by C4D1, but in CD8+ cells it did not. Possible causes of repertoire differences, disease activity or prior therapy, remain undefined.

Note on this clone: Its antigen is unknown.

The CDR3 has 16 amino acids. Germline lookup yields CDR1 KGHSH and CDR2 LQKENI. V shed 3 bases, J shed 5 bases, and the junction held 12 bases outside the gene matches. Every patient experienced relapse after autologous stem cell transplantation, and brentuximab vedotin exposure varied. Responses achieved at best were complete response, partial response or progressive disease. TCRdb's table, derived via immunoSEQ multiplex PCR, lists solely in-frame clones and lacks some. The data contain 9,500 to 13,000 clones, 75% of them singletons. The chain carries TRBV18 and TRBJ2-5; 7 bases are a match to TRBD2. Sequenced material: peripheral blood mononuclear cells (PBMCs), taken at baseline. The origin of this receptor is a human donor with classical Hodgkin lymphoma. DNA of the CDR3: TGTGCCAGCTCACCTCTGCGGGCGGGAGCGGGCGAGACCCAGTACTTC. It yields the protein CASSPLRAGAGETQYF.